This TCR beta chain was captured in a study of shared clonotypes between healthy human individuals. Study-wide findings and caveats: Non-shared clonotypes were found to have lower generation probabilities than the clonotypes that were shared by all four of the sorted-subset donors.

Assay: immunoSEQ multiplex PCR; the TCRdb copy retains only in-frame clones and omits some. The table lists over 2 million clones, about 95% of them singletons. This CDR3 is built from 12 residues. The V end was cut by 7 bases, the J end by 4 bases, with 10 bases between. From germline, CDR1 is MNHNY and CDR2 SVGAGI (reference sequence). Points on this clone: What it binds is not known.

The naive CD8 fraction comprised CD45RO-negative cells positively selected for CCR7 and excluded terminally differentiated effector memory CD45RA+ cells. The sequence derives from a man aged 18 to 30 in good health. Sequenced sample: naive CD8+ T cells sorted from blood. The rearrangement links TRBV6-6 to TRBJ2-5, with D perhaps matching TRBD1 or TRBD2 (6 bases each). Written as DNA, the CDR3 is TGTGCCAGCACCAAGGGGGGAGAGACCCAGTACTTC. Its translation: CASTKGGETQYF.